A single sample is the source of the 18 T cell receptor beta chains below, sequenced in a study of T cell responses to AZD1222 COVID-19 vaccine. Assay: immunoSEQ multiplex PCR; the TCRdb copy retains only in-frame clones and omits some. The sample includes 90,000 to 150,000 clones, about 85% of them seen just once. The specimen was peripheral blood, collected 28 days after the second AZD1222 dose. These receptors originate from an adult who received the AZD1222 COVID-19 vaccine.

This rearrangement joins TRBV28 to TRBJ1-1; TRBD1 matches 7 bases. CDR1 MDHEN and CDR2 SYDVKM come from the germline V gene. V lost 6 bases, J lost 6 bases, and 1 base stayed unmatched. This CDR3 contains 11 residues. CDR3 DNA sequence: TGTGCCAGCAGGACAGGGTCTGAAGCTTTCTTT. Translated: CASRTGSEAFF. The complete variable domain, with remaining parts taken from reference TRBV28 and TRBJ1-1, reads DVKVTQSSRYLVKRTGEKVFLECVQDMDHENMFWYRQDPGLGLRLIYFSYDVKMKEKGDIPEGYSVSREKKERFSLILESASTNQTSMYLCASRTGSEAFFGQGTRLTVV.

The J gene is TRBJ1-1, the V gene TRBV7-3; 8 nucleotides agree with TRBD1. This CDR3 region has 13 residues. Germline V gene lookup returns CDR1 SGHTA and CDR2 FQGTGA. The V segment lost 4 bases and the J segment 8 bases; nucleotides outside the gene matches: 6. The CDR3 loop reads CASSSRGQGEAFF. CDR3 coding DNA: TGTGCCAGCAGCTCAAGAGGACAGGGAGAAGCTTTCTTT. Supplemented by reference TRBV7-3 and TRBJ1-1, the full variable domain reads GAGVSQTPSNKVTEKGKYVELRCDPISGHTALYWYRQSLGQGPEFLIYFQGTGAADDSGLPNDRFFAVRPEGSVSTLKIQRTERGDSAVYLCASSSRGQGEAFFGQGTRLTVV.

The chain combines TRBV7-2 with TRBJ1-6; D gene unclear. The CDR3 is made up of 15 amino acids. Germline V lookup: CDR1 SGHTA, CDR2 FQGNSA. V was shortened by 1 base and J by 7 bases, with 11 bases between the two germline ends. CDR3 residues: CASSLGVRLNSPLHF. CDR3 in DNA: TGTGCCAGCAGCTTAGGAGTCAGACTGAATTCACCCCTCCACTTT.

CDR3 nucleotides: TGTGCCAGCAGGACAGCCCAGGGAGGCGGGGAGCTGTTTTTT. Translated, it gives CASRTAQGGGELFF. This chain links TRBV7-9 with TRBJ2-2; D perhaps matches TRBD2 (6 bases). Germline assignment: CDR1 SEHNR and CDR2 FQNEAQ (reference sequence). There are 14 residues in the CDR3. Trimming took 6 bases from V and 7 from J, leaving 15 bases between them.

The rearrangement uses TRBV2 and TRBJ2-3; D is possibly TRBD2 (7 bases). There are 15 residues in the CDR3. V was cut by 6 bases and J by 1 base, with 14 bases left in between. Germline CDR1 is SNHLY and CDR2 is FYNNEI. The CDR3 nucleotides read TGTGCCAGCAGGGTCATCGGGGGGCGCACAGATACGCAGTATTTT. Protein: CASRVIGGRTDTQYF.

The chain combines TRBV5-6 with TRBJ1-2, with D possibly TRBD1 on 5 matching bases. This CDR3 spans 16 amino acids. CDR1 is SGHDT and CDR2 is YYEEEE in the germline V gene. V gave up 0 bases and J gave up 0 bases, with 12 bases separating them. CDR3 sequence: CASSLGLRAANYGYTF. CDR3 nucleotides: TGTGCCAGCAGCTTGGGCCTCAGGGCGGCTAACTATGGCTACACCTTC.

The chain carries TRBV9 and TRBJ1-1; TRBD1 aligns across 7 bases. J lost 4 bases, V lost 0 bases, and 9 bases had no gene match. CDR3 length: 16 amino acids. Germline loops: CDR1 SGDLS, CDR2 YYNGEE. The CDR3 DNA sequence: TGTGCCAGCAGCGTAGGTAGGGGGCCCGGTCGCACTGAAGCTTTCTTT. Translation: CASSVGRGPGRTEAFF.

The rearrangement uses TRBV30 and TRBJ2-7; D may be TRBD1 (6 bases). This CDR3 spans 16 amino acids. In germline, CDR1 is GTSNPN, CDR2 SVGIG (reference sequence). Trimming removed 1 base at V and 1 base at J, with 17 bases between. CDR3 sequence reads: CAWSGKRGMGSYEQYF. CDR3 in DNA: TGTGCCTGGAGTGGGAAAAGGGGGATGGGATCCTACGAGCAGTACTTC.

The chain uses TRBV2 and TRBJ1-1; D is ambiguous. V lost 7 bases to trimming and J lost 0 bases, with 12 bases between them. Germline CDR1 and CDR2: SNHLY and FYNNEI. This CDR3 is 14 amino acids long. The CDR3 loop reads CASIENNLNTEAFF. CDR3 in DNA: TGTGCCAGCATAGAGAACAATTTGAACACTGAAGCTTTCTTT.

The J gene is TRBJ1-6, the V gene TRBV2; 10 bases map to TRBD1. J lost 8 bases, V lost 6 bases, and 4 bases had no gene match. The CDR3 runs 14 residues. CDR1 is SNHLY, CDR2 FYNNEI, per germline. CDR3: CASSGDRGYSPLHF. DNA for the CDR3: TGTGCCAGCAGCGGGGACAGGGGTTATTCACCCCTCCACTTT.

The V call is TRBV9, the J call TRBJ2-7, with TRBD2 identical over 8 bases. In germline, CDR1 is SGDLS, CDR2 YYNGEE. The CDR3 spans 14 residues. The trim removed 4 bases at V and 6 bases at J, leaving 9 bases unmatched. In DNA, the CDR3 is TGTGCCAGCAGCCCCCGGGGGGGGCGCCTCGAGCAGTACTTC. It translates to CASSPRGGRLEQYF.

V and J are TRBV3-1 (or the pseudogene TRBV3-2) and TRBJ2-1, with D possibly being TRBD1 (5 bases). The CDR3 covers 15 residues. Deletions cut 0 bases from V and 1 base from J, with 7 bases between. CDR1 is LGHDT and CDR2 is YNNKEL in the germline V gene (reference sequence). For the CDR3, the DNA is TGTGCCAGCAGCCAAGACAGGGTATCCTACAATGAGCAGTTCTTC. The encoded protein is CASSQDRVSYNEQFF.

This chain connects TRBV21-1 to TRBJ1-1; the listed D gene, TRBD1, was not tested against the DNA. TRBV21-1 is a recognized pseudogene. The CDR3 consists of 15 residues. The CDR3 DNA reads TGTGCCAGCAGCCAGGGGGGACCCAGGTTGGCTGAAGCTTTCTTT. This encodes CASSQGGPRLAEAFF.

The chain uses TRBV6-5 and TRBJ1-1; no definite D call. The CDR3 is made up of 15 amino acids. Trimming pared 2 bases from V and 0 bases from J, leaving 10 bases between. CDR1 and CDR2 (germline): MNHEY, SVGAGI. The CDR3 DNA reads TGTGCCAGCAGTTACGCCAGACCACTGAACACTGAAGCTTTCTTT. The encoded protein is CASSYARPLNTEAFF.

The V call is TRBV9, the J call TRBJ1-2; D ambiguous. Germline V gene sequence: CDR1 SGDLS, CDR2 YYNGEE. The CDR3 has 14 amino acids. Trimming cost V 0 bases and J 8 bases, with 14 bases left between them. CDR3 amino acids: CASSVGPRLSGYTF. CDR3 DNA sequence: TGTGCCAGCAGCGTAGGTCCCAGGCTTAGCGGCTACACCTTC.

This chain uses TRBV5-4 with TRBJ1-3, with 10 positions matching TRBD1. V was clipped by 3 bases and J by 8 bases; unmatched bases: 8. Germline V gene data show CDR1 as SGHNT and CDR2 as YYREEE (reference sequence). This CDR3 contains 15 residues. The CDR3 DNA follows: TGTGCCAGCAGCTCAGACAGGGGGCTGGGTGACACCATATATTTT. Translated: CASSSDRGLGDTIYF.

The rearrangement links TRBV2 to TRBJ2-7, with a weak D call TRBD2 (5 bases). V gave up 11 bases and J gave up 1 base, with 15 bases separating them. Germline V gene data show CDR1 as SNHLY and CDR2 as FYNNEI. The CDR3 totals 13 residues. The CDR3 DNA follows: TGTGCCGTCACCGGACGGGATTCCTACGAGCAGTACTTC. This encodes CAVTGRDSYEQYF.

The CDR3 nucleotides read TGCGCCAGCAGCTCGCTTCCAGACTTCTCTGGAAACACCATATATTTT. Residues: CASSSLPDFSGNTIYF. This rearrangement joins TRBV5-1 to TRBJ1-3; D unresolved. Per the germline V gene, CDR1 is SGHRS and CDR2 is YFSETQ. This CDR3 has 16 residues. V lost 3 bases and J lost 0, with 13 bases in between.